The 32 T cell receptor beta chains below all came from one sample that was sequenced in a study of beta chain features in type 1 diabetes. Whole-study findings and limits: When Type 1 diabetes patients were examined, their TCRB CDR3s proved moderately but significantly shorter in all four CD4+ subsets.

The study reverse transcribed the entire isolated RNA, so it sequenced expressed TCRB transcripts. Profiling relied on immunoSEQ multiplex PCR, and the TCRdb table lists in-frame clones only, not all of them. The sample gives some 150,000 clones, about 13% of which show up once; under 1.5% is in the top ten. For these receptors, no antigen is known. Sequenced material: central memory CD4+ T cells from blood. The origin of the receptors is a man aged 18-30 years with type 1 diabetes.

This clone came up a few times. The chain carries TRBV5-5 and TRBJ2-1; the match to TRBD2 covers 12 bases. In germline, CDR1 is SGHKS, CDR2 YYEKEE (reference sequence). Trimming cost V 3 bases and J 6 bases; bases outside gene matches: 7. This CDR3 has 16 amino acids. CDR3 sequence: CASSSSTSGGRNEQFF. DNA of the CDR3: TGTGCCAGCAGCTCCTCCACTAGCGGGGGGCGCAATGAGCAGTTCTTC.

This clone turned up a few times. The chain couples TRBV9 to TRBJ2-7; 9 bases are a match to TRBD1. The CDR3 has 13 amino acids. After removal of 4 bases from V and 6 bases from J, the junction contained 5 bases not matched to a gene. Germline V lookup: CDR1 SGDLS, CDR2 YYNGEE. CDR3 loop: CASSPLTGGEQYF. CDR3 DNA sequence: TGTGCCAGCAGCCCACTGACAGGGGGCGAGCAGTACTTC.

Only a few counts were recorded for this clone. V is TRBV5-6 and J is TRBJ1-1; no clear D gene. The CDR3 runs 13 residues. Germline V gives CDR1 SGHDT, CDR2 YYEEEE. The V gene lost 5 bases and the J gene lost 1 base, with 9 bases spanning the gap. Here the CDR3 DNA reads TGTGCCAGCAGACGAGAATCGAACACTGAAGCTTTCTTT. Residues: CASRRESNTEAFF. The full variable domain, completed using reference TRBV5-6 and TRBJ1-1, is DAGVTQSPTHLIKTRGQQVTLRCSPKSGHDTVSWYQQALGQGPQFIFQYYEEEERQRGNFPDRFSGHQFPNYSSELNVNALLLGDSALYLCASRRESNTEAFFGQGTRLTVV.

This clone has more than one count but fewer than ten. This chain joins TRBV29-1 and TRBJ1-6; D is unclear. The germline gives CDR1 SQVTM, CDR2 ANQGSEA. Trimming removed 4 bases from V and 7 bases from J, with 11 bases in between. The CDR3 length is 13 residues. The CDR3: CSVVVGTNSPLHF. Here the CDR3 DNA reads TGCAGCGTTGTGGTTGGAACGAATTCACCCCTCCACTTT.

This clone has a count of ten or more. The rearrangement joins TRBV29-1 to TRBJ1-1; no clear D gene. Per the germline V gene, CDR1 is SQVTM and CDR2 is ANQGSEA. V was pared by 7 bases and J by 8 bases, with 11 bases between. The CDR3 sequence is 10 residues long. CDR3 sequence (DNA): TGCAGCGCCGGTTTCAAAGAAGCTTTCTTT. It encodes CSAGFKEAFF.

The chain uses TRBV29-1 and TRBJ2-5; unclear D gene. V was pared by 3 bases and J by 7 bases, with 12 bases between. Germline lookup yields CDR1 SQVTM and CDR2 ANQGSEA. The CDR3 loop spans 12 amino acids. CDR3 region: CSVDLPSGTQYF. The CDR3 DNA sequence: TGCAGCGTTGATCTCCCTAGTGGGACCCAGTACTTC. Drawing the rest from reference TRBV29-1 and TRBJ2-5, the complete variable domain is SAVISQKPSRDICQRGTSLTIQCQVDSQVTMMFWYRQQPGQSLTLIATANQGSEATYESGFVIDKFPISRPNLTFSTLTVSNMSPEDSSIYLCSVDLPSGTQYFGPGTRLLVL.

This clone has a handful of counts. The rearrangement links TRBV11-2 to TRBJ2-3; 11 bases are shared with TRBD2. After removal of 5 bases from V and 4 bases from J, the junction contained 8 bases not matched to a gene. This CDR3 is built from 16 residues. Germline V gene data show CDR1 as SGHAT and CDR2 as FQNNGV. CDR3 coding DNA: TGTGCCAGCAGCCCACGGACTAGCGGGTTCCCAGATACGCAGTATTTT. It codes for CASSPRTSGFPDTQYF.

The gene calls are TRBV2 and TRBJ1-2; D is uncertain. Germline-derived CDR1 and CDR2 are SNHLY and FYNNEI. Trimming took off 5 bases at V and 8 bases at J, with 12 bases between the two ends. The CDR3 is made up of 12 amino acids. The CDR3 protein is CASSSGSHGYTF. The CDR3 DNA is TGTGCCAGCAGTTCCGGGTCCCACGGCTACACCTTC.

The rearrangement links TRBV10-2 to TRBJ2-1, with TRBD1 matching over 9 bases. There are 13 residues in the CDR3. Germline values: CDR1 WSHSY, CDR2 SAAADI. V dropped 7 bases and J dropped 9; count of bases not matched to a gene: 7. The CDR3 bases are TGCGCCAGCACGGGACAGGGATATGGTGAGCAGTTCTTC. Its protein product is CASTGQGYGEQFF.

The chain recombines TRBV6-6 with TRBJ1-3, with no clear D. CDR3 length: 13 residues. Germline V gene sequence: CDR1 MNHNY, CDR2 SVGAGI (reference sequence). V lost 2 bases and J 4 bases, leaving 6 bases between the germline ends. The CDR3 loop is CASSYPGGNTIYF. The CDR3 DNA reads TGTGCCAGCAGTTACCCCGGGGGAAACACCATATATTTT.

This clone was detected a few times. The chain recombines TRBV6-5 with TRBJ1-5; TRBD1 aligns across 11 bases. Germline V CDR1 and CDR2: MNHEY, SVGAGI. The V gene end was trimmed by 0 bases and the J gene end by 7 bases; junction bases not matched to a gene: 5. The CDR3 has 16 residues. The CDR3 loop reads CASSYSGDRGRQPQHF. CDR3 DNA: TGTGCCAGCAGTTACTCGGGGGACAGGGGGAGGCAGCCCCAGCATTTT.

This rearrangement joins TRBV7-9 to TRBJ1-2; no clear D gene. Germline CDR1 is SEHNR and CDR2 is FQNEAQ (reference sequence). The CDR3 loop spans 12 amino acids. The CDR3 DNA follows: TGTGCGTTACTGATGGCGGGCTATGGCTACACCTTC. Its protein is CALLMAGYGYTF. Supplemented by reference TRBV7-9 and TRBJ1-2, the full variable domain reads DTGVSQNPRHKITKRGQNVTFRCDPISEHNRLYWYRQTLGQGPEFLTYFQNEAQLEKSRLLSDRFSAERPKGSFSTLEIQRTEQGDSAMYLCALLMAGYGYTFGSGTRLTVV.

This clone has just a few counts. The J gene is TRBJ1-1, the V gene TRBV7-9, with D unresolved. The germline V gene has CDR1 SEHNR and CDR2 FQNEAQ (reference sequence). The CDR3 contains 16 residues. V lost 7 bases to trimming and J lost 0 bases, with 18 bases between them. The CDR3 coding sequence is TGTGCCAGCACCAATTACCAGACGGGTATGAACACTGAAGCTTTCTTT. Residues: CASTNYQTGMNTEAFF.

The V call is TRBV9, the J call TRBJ1-6; 10 bases are shared with TRBD1. J gave up 10 bases and V 3 bases, and 7 bases lay outside the gene matches. This CDR3 has 15 residues. The germline V gene encodes CDR1 SGDLS and CDR2 YYNGEE. The chain's CDR3 is CASSGYRDRGSPLHF. CDR3 DNA: TGTGCCAGCAGCGGATACCGGGACAGGGGATCACCCCTCCACTTT. The full variable domain, rest sourced from reference TRBV9 and TRBJ1-6, is DSGVTQTPKHLITATGQRVTLRCSPRSGDLSVYWYQQSLDQGLQFLIQYYNGEERAKGNILERFSAQQFPDLHSELNLSSLELGDSALYFCASSGYRDRGSPLHFGNGTRLTVT.

This clone was found a few times. Within the sample, other DNA sequences also encode this same CDR3. V is TRBV18 and J is TRBJ2-3; D is unresolved. Trimming took off 0 bases at V and 1 base at J, with 11 bases between the two ends. Germline loops: CDR1 KGHSH, CDR2 LQKENI. The CDR3 spans 16 residues. CDR3 in amino acids: CASSPPNTGRTDTQYF. Written as DNA, the CDR3 is TGTGCCAGCTCACCACCAAATACTGGTCGCACAGATACGCAGTATTTT.

This clone appeared a few times. The rearrangement uses TRBV19 and TRBJ1-5; D is uncertain. Germline V CDR1 and CDR2: LNHDA, SQIVND (reference sequence). V gave up 2 bases and J gave up 5 bases, with 7 bases separating them. CDR3 size: 13 residues. The CDR3 sequence is CASSILIDQPQHF. The CDR3 region has the DNA TGTGCCAGTAGTATACTTATAGATCAGCCCCAGCATTTT.

The rearrangement links TRBV5-1 to TRBJ1-1; possibly TRBD1 for D (5 bases). This CDR3 is built from 15 residues. Germline CDR1 is SGHRS and CDR2 is YFSETQ. V was cut by 0 bases and J by 5 bases, with 14 bases left in between. CDR3 sequence (DNA): TGCGCCAGCAGCTTGGACTCAGGGATAGGAACTGAAGCTTTCTTT. The encoded protein is CASSLDSGIGTEAFF. Based on the CDR3 plus reference TRBV5-1 and TRBJ1-1, the full variable domain is KAGVTQTPRYLIKTRGQQVTLSCSPISGHRSVSWYQQTPGQGLQFLFEYFSETQRNKGNFPGRFSGRQFSNSRSEMNVSTLELGDSALYLCASSLDSGIGTEAFFGQGTRLTVV.

This sequence joins TRBV5-4 and TRBJ2-1; D remains ambiguous. The CDR3 runs 16 residues. Germline V gives CDR1 SGHNT, CDR2 YYREEE (reference sequence). V dropped 3 bases and J dropped 0 bases, with 13 bases sitting between them. The CDR3 loop reads CASSSGPVTSYNEQFF. The DNA of the CDR3 is TGTGCCAGCAGCTCAGGCCCGGTTACCTCCTACAATGAGCAGTTCTTC.

In its sample, this clone was seen a few times. The V call is TRBV7-2, the J call TRBJ1-1, with D uncertain. This CDR3 contains 12 residues. V was shortened by 2 bases and J by 7 bases, with 8 bases between the two germline ends. The germline gives CDR1 SGHTA, CDR2 FQGNSA. This CDR3 is CASSLQGIEAFF. CDR3 DNA sequence: TGTGCCAGCAGCTTACAAGGCATTGAAGCTTTCTTT.

This clone was counted between two and nine times. The chain uses TRBV6-4 and TRBJ2-2; TRBD1 matches at 7 bases. CDR1 and CDR2 from the germline V gene are MRHNA and SNTAGT. The CDR3 covers 15 residues. Germline trimming cut 2 bases from V and 5 bases from J; bases unmatched to any gene: 5. This CDR3 is CASSDPRQGTGELFF. CDR3 DNA: TGTGCCAGCAGTGACCCGAGACAGGGAACCGGGGAGCTGTTTTTT.

The CDR3 is CASSPITGVGTEAFF. In nucleotides, the CDR3 is TGTGCCAGCAGCCCCATTACAGGGGTTGGGACTGAAGCTTTCTTT. The chain employs TRBV6-1 and TRBJ1-1; 7 bases agree with TRBD1. V lost 6 bases to trimming and J lost 5 bases; unmatched junction nucleotides: 12. Germline V gene sequence: CDR1 MNHNS, CDR2 SASEGT. This CDR3 spans 15 amino acids.

CDR3 bases: TGTGCCAGCACCCTAGGGCTCGGGGGCCCGAGCACAGATACGCAGTATTTT. Amino acids: CASTLGLGGPSTDTQYF. This chain links TRBV2 with TRBJ2-3; D may correspond to TRBD1 or TRBD2 (6 bases each). The germline gives CDR1 SNHLY, CDR2 FYNNEI. Trimming removed 7 bases from V and 0 bases from J, with 20 bases in between. CDR3 size: 17 residues.

The chain has TRBV4-1 and TRBJ2-7, with a possible D match to TRBD2 (5 bases). The CDR3 spans 15 residues. Germline V gene lookup returns CDR1 MGHRA and CDR2 YSYEKL. Trimming removed 1 base at V and 2 bases at J, with 12 bases between. The CDR3 protein is CASSQGRTGTYEQYF. The CDR3, as DNA: TGCGCCAGCAGCCAAGGGAGGACTGGAACCTACGAGCAGTACTTC.

This clone was detected only a few times. This rearrangement joins TRBV4-2 to TRBJ2-1; 10 positions agree with TRBD2. Germline V CDR1 and CDR2: LGHNA, YNFKEQ. The trim removed 0 bases at V and 7 bases at J, leaving 9 bases unmatched. This CDR3 is 17 amino acids long. CDR3 amino acids: CASSQDIAGGYGNEQFF. DNA of the CDR3: TGTGCCAGCAGCCAAGACATAGCGGGGGGCTATGGGAATGAGCAGTTCTTC.

The V gene is TRBV6-1, the J gene TRBJ2-1, with 7 positions matching TRBD1. V dropped 5 bases and J dropped 2; count of bases not matched to a gene: 3. CDR3 length: 14 amino acids. Germline lookup yields CDR1 MNHNS and CDR2 SASEGT. The DNA for the CDR3 is TGTGCCAGCAGTACCGGGACAGCCTACAATGAGCAGTTCTTC. Amino acid sequence: CASSTGTAYNEQFF.

The table lists this clone with a few counts. V is TRBV7-9 and J is TRBJ2-3, with D uncertain. V was shortened by 8 bases and J by 0 bases, with 12 bases between the two germline ends. The CDR3 covers 14 residues. Germline CDR1 is SEHNR and CDR2 is FQNEAQ (reference sequence). The CDR3, as DNA: TGTGCCAGCCTGAGGACGGCTAGCACAGATACGCAGTATTTT. Residues: CASLRTASTDTQYF.

This clone was found a few times. This chain connects TRBV7-8 to TRBJ2-1; TRBD2 is a possible D gene (5 bases). The CDR3 spans 18 residues. Trimming left V 5 bases short and J 1 base short, with 21 bases between. The germline V gene encodes CDR1 SGHVS and CDR2 FQNEAQ. The CDR3 region is CASSPRTNLGVSYNEQFF. The DNA of the CDR3 is TGTGCCAGCAGCCCACGGACCAACCTCGGGGTTTCCTACAATGAGCAGTTCTTC.

The sample holds a few counts of this clone. The rearrangement uses TRBV20-1 and TRBJ1-1, with 9 bases identical to TRBD1. The CDR3 runs 9 residues. Germline-derived CDR1 and CDR2 are DFQATT and SNEGSKA (reference sequence). As DNA, the CDR3 is TGCAGACCGGACAGGGGAACTTTCTTT. This codes for CRPDRGTFF.

The chain is built from TRBV18 and TRBJ1-5; TRBD1 matches 10 bases. The CDR3 runs to 15 residues. The germline V gene has CDR1 KGHSH and CDR2 LQKENI. Trimming at V came to 3 bases and at J to 6 bases, leaving 5 bases not matched to a gene. As DNA, the CDR3 is TGTGCCAGCTCACCTGACAGGGGGCACGGTCAGCCCCAGCATTTT. Its translation: CASSPDRGHGQPQHF.

This chain joins TRBV7-9 and TRBJ2-7; TRBD1 matches at 10 bases. The CDR3 totals 16 residues. The germline V gene encodes CDR1 SEHNR and CDR2 FQNEAQ (reference sequence). The ends lost 1 base at V and 2 bases at J; junction bases unmatched: 5. CDR3 protein: CASSLDPGQGTYEQYF. The DNA of the CDR3 is TGTGCCAGCAGCTTAGACCCGGGACAGGGGACCTACGAGCAGTACTTC.

The rearrangement joins TRBV9 to TRBJ1-2; 8 nucleotides align to TRBD1. J gave up 5 bases and V 4 bases, and 19 bases lay outside the gene matches. CDR3 size: 18 residues. CDR1 and CDR2 from the germline V gene are SGDLS and YYNGEE. CDR3 nucleotide sequence: TGTGCCAGCAGCCCCTCGGGTCGAGGACAGGGTTTACAATATGGCTACACCTTC. Translated: CASSPSGRGQGLQYGYTF. The variable domain in full, with the rest retrieved from reference TRBV9 and TRBJ1-2, is DSGVTQTPKHLITATGQRVTLRCSPRSGDLSVYWYQQSLDQGLQFLIQYYNGEERAKGNILERFSAQQFPDLHSELNLSSLELGDSALYFCASSPSGRGQGLQYGYTFGSGTRLTVV.

The chain employs TRBV5-1 and TRBJ2-7; 9 bases are shared with TRBD1. J was trimmed by 6 bases and V by 3 bases; bases with no gene match: 10. The CDR3 has 15 residues. Germline V gives CDR1 SGHRS, CDR2 YFSETQ. The CDR3 spells CASSSGQGNAVEQYF. CDR3 nucleotides: TGCGCCAGCAGCTCCGGACAGGGGAACGCGGTCGAGCAGTACTTC.